Each of the 24 T cell receptor beta chains below was sequenced from the same sample in a study of spatial heterogeneity in lung cancer. TCRdb reprocessed the 5' RACE reads via MiXCR and lists one record per CDR3 protein. The sample includes roughly 120,000 distinct CDR3 sequences, 11% of them seen just once. This sample's time point: blood at routine non-recurrence follow-up after resection. The specimen comprised PBMCs, sampled at follow-up. The origin of the receptors is a female donor with early-stage non-small cell lung cancer.

This clonotype was detected many times. The chain carries TRBV20-1 and TRBJ2-1, with 11 bases identical to TRBD2. The CDR3 spans 14 residues. Germline CDR1 and CDR2: DFQATT and SNEGSKA (reference sequence). V lost 5 bases to trimming and J lost 7 bases; unmatched junction nucleotides: 7. The CDR3 sequence: CSAGGGLAGNEQFF. In DNA, the CDR3 is TGCAGTGCTGGGGGAGGACTAGCGGGTAATGAGCAGTTCTTC.

This clonotype was detected a few times. The chain joins TRBV7-8 to TRBJ2-7; 7 bases align to TRBD2. The germline gives CDR1 SGHVS, CDR2 FQNEAQ. V lost 1 base to trimming and J lost 2 bases; unmatched junction nucleotides: 5. This CDR3 is 15 amino acids long. CDR3 residues: CASSLGRTSPYEQYV. The CDR3 DNA follows: TGTGCCAGCAGCTTAGGTAGGACTAGTCCCTACGAGCAGTACGTC.

This clonotype occurred a few times. V usage is TRBV5-4 and J usage is TRBJ2-1; 7 bases agree with TRBD2. With 2 bases clipped from V and 0 bases from J, the junction kept 11 bases outside the gene matches. Germline assignment: CDR1 SGHNT and CDR2 YYREEE (reference sequence). This CDR3 contains 18 residues. The CDR3: CASSFWGKRGSSYNEQFF. The CDR3 DNA follows: TGTGCCAGCAGCTTCTGGGGAAAGCGGGGTAGCTCCTACAATGAGCAGTTCTTC.

V usage is TRBV29-1 and J usage is TRBJ2-5; 8 nucleotides agree with TRBD1. CDR3 length: 13 amino acids. CDR1 and CDR2 (germline): SQVTM, ANQGSEA. Trimming took 5 bases from V and 9 from J; bases not matched to a gene: 11. In DNA form, the CDR3 reads TGCAGCGTTCCGCGGACAGGGAGACCGCCCCAGTACTTC. It is translated as CSVPRTGRPPQYF.

In regard to this clonotype: A single base separates this from a much larger clone, so it may be a read error. The rearrangement joins TRBV12-3 or TRBV12-4 to TRBJ1-2, with D unresolved. The CDR3 runs 13 residues. The CDR3 coding sequence is TGTGCCAGCAGTTTAGAACGGCGCTATGTCTACACCTTC. Its translation: CASSLERRYVYTF.

This chain connects TRBV18 to TRBJ1-3; 8 bases line up with TRBD1. Per germline, CDR1 KGHSH and CDR2 LQKENI. V shed 5 bases, J shed 2 bases, and the junction held 5 bases outside the gene matches. The CDR3 covers 15 residues. The CDR3 loop reads CASSSQGAPGNTIYF. DNA for the CDR3: TGTGCCAGCTCATCTCAGGGGGCGCCTGGAAACACCATATATTTT.

This clonotype has at least ten counts. The chain links TRBV28 to TRBJ1-6; 7 bases fit TRBD1. Germline V gene sequence: CDR1 MDHEN, CDR2 SYDVKM. V gave up 6 bases and J gave up 10 bases; unmatched junction bases: 6. The CDR3 loop spans 13 amino acids. The CDR3 protein is CASRQGWNSPLHF. DNA of the CDR3: TGTGCCAGCAGACAGGGGTGGAACTCACCCCTCCACTTT.

The rearrangement joins TRBV10-1 to TRBJ1-5; 7 nucleotides match TRBD1. Germline CDR1 WNHNN, CDR2 SYGVQD (reference sequence). CDR3 length: 13 residues. After removal of 11 bases from V and 7 bases from J, the junction contained 11 bases not matched to a gene. The DNA of the CDR3 is TGCGCCCCGAATTACAGGGGTGACCAGCCCCAGCATTTT. This translates into CAPNYRGDQPQHF.

This clonotype came up many times. The chain is built from TRBV6-6 and TRBJ2-7; 9 bases are a match to TRBD2. CDR1 and CDR2 from the germline V gene are MNHNY and SVGAGI (reference sequence). CDR3 size: 14 residues. V shed 6 bases, J shed 6 bases, and the junction held 9 bases outside the gene matches. The CDR3 spells CASSPAAGGSEQYF. CDR3 in DNA: TGTGCCAGCAGCCCCGCAGCGGGAGGTAGCGAGCAGTACTTC.

The chain employs TRBV27 and TRBJ1-5, with 7 bases fitting TRBD1. There are 15 residues in the CDR3. Trimming at V came to 6 bases and at J to 7 bases, leaving 12 bases not matched to a gene. CDR1 is MNHEY and CDR2 is SMNVEV in the germline V gene (reference sequence). The CDR3 coding sequence is TGTGCCAGCAGCCCTAGACAGGGCGGATTACAGCCCCAGCATTTT. Translated: CASSPRQGGLQPQHF.

The V gene is TRBV10-3, the J gene TRBJ1-2; D call uncertain. The V end was cut by 4 bases, the J end by 2 bases, with 14 bases between. The CDR3 totals 15 residues. Germline V gene lookup returns CDR1 ENHRY and CDR2 SYGVKD. The CDR3 region has the DNA TGTGCCATCAGTGTGAGGACCGGGCCCAACTATGGCTACACCTTC. Amino acids: CAISVRTGPNYGYTF.

To note about this clonotype: The junction and the germline gene differ at one end; a read error may be behind it. The J gene is TRBJ2-1, the V gene TRBV29-1, with D possibly TRBD2 on 6 matching bases. The CDR3 is 13 amino acids. CDR1 and CDR2 from the germline V gene are SQVTM and ANQGSEA. The CDR3, as DNA: TGCAGCGTTGAAGATTTGGGTAGCGGAGGCCGACTCTTC. Translation gives CSVEDLGSGGRLF.

This clonotype was counted a few times. This rearrangement joins TRBV12-3 or TRBV12-4 to TRBJ1-6; 8 bases agree with TRBD1. The ends lost 8 bases at V and 8 bases at J; junction bases unmatched: 8. The CDR3 loop spans 14 amino acids. The CDR3 spells CASRTRDRYSPLHF. DNA of the CDR3: TGTGCCAGCCGAACCCGGGACAGGTATTCACCCCTCCACTTT.

This clonotype was detected a few times. The chain recombines TRBV20-1 with TRBJ2-1; D unresolved. CDR1 and CDR2 (germline): DFQATT, SNEGSKA (reference sequence). The CDR3 consists of 13 residues. Trimming removed 8 bases at V and 0 bases at J, with 11 bases between. This chain's CDR3 is CSPTSSSYNEQFF. In DNA, the CDR3 is TGCAGTCCAACTTCCAGCTCCTACAATGAGCAGTTCTTC.

In this sample, this clonotype turned up a few times. The chain employs TRBV10-3 and TRBJ2-3; the D is unclear. CDR1 and CDR2 (germline): ENHRY, SYGVKD. Trimming removed 9 bases from V and 3 bases from J, with 10 bases in between. This CDR3 has 12 residues. As DNA, the CDR3 is TGTGCCATTAAGTCGGAGACAGATACGCAGTATTTT. Translated, it gives CAIKSETDTQYF.

This clonotype was observed many times. The CDR3 DNA follows: TGTGCCAGCAGCTTAATCAGAACAACCGGGGAGCTGTTTTTT. It codes for CASSLIRTTGELFF. This chain joins TRBV11-2 and TRBJ2-2, with unresolved D. This CDR3 spans 14 amino acids. The V end was cut by 2 bases, the J end by 5 bases, with 9 bases between. The germline V gene encodes CDR1 SGHAT and CDR2 FQNNGV.

At least ten counts were recorded for this clonotype. V and J are TRBV3-1 and TRBJ1-1, with 7 bases fitting TRBD1. CDR3 length: 14 residues. Germline V CDR1 and CDR2: LGHDT, YNNKEL (reference sequence). Trimming at V came to 4 bases and at J to 0 bases, leaving 2 bases not matched to a gene. The CDR3 DNA reads TGTGCCAGCAGCCTGGGACAGCTGAACACTGAAGCTTTCTTT. It is translated as CASSLGQLNTEAFF.

This clonotype showed up just a few times. Written as DNA, the CDR3 is TGCAGCGTTGGCCAACTAGCGGGAGTTGGAGAGACCCAGTACTTC. Its protein is CSVGQLAGVGETQYF. The chain is built from TRBV29-1 and TRBJ2-5; TRBD2 agrees at 11 bases. Germline assignment: CDR1 SQVTM and CDR2 ANQGSEA. V shed 4 bases, J shed 4 bases, and the junction held 8 bases outside the gene matches. The CDR3 has 15 amino acids.

This rearrangement joins TRBV3-1 to TRBJ1-1, with D maybe TRBD1 (6 bases). This CDR3 spans 14 amino acids. The germline CDR1 and CDR2 sequences are LGHDT and YNNKEL (reference sequence). V was clipped by 1 base and J by 4 bases, with 10 bases between them. CDR3 in amino acids: CASSQGGRGTEAFF. CDR3 nucleotides: TGTGCCAGCAGCCAAGGGGGGCGCGGCACTGAAGCTTTCTTT.

A few counts support this clonotype. This chain uses TRBV7-3 with TRBJ2-6; D is ambiguous. V was pared by 2 bases and J by 3 bases, with 11 bases between. Germline lookup yields CDR1 SGHTA and CDR2 FQGTGA. The CDR3 consists of 16 residues. CDR3 region: CASSLGSGFGANVLTF. The CDR3 DNA is TGTGCCAGCAGCTTAGGTTCTGGGTTTGGGGCCAACGTCCTGACTTTC.

This chain links TRBV10-3 with TRBJ2-2, with D unclear. Between the trimmed V and J ends, which lost 7 bases and 2 bases, there was a span of 20 bases. Germline V lookup: CDR1 ENHRY, CDR2 SYGVKD. This CDR3 is built from 17 residues. CDR3 bases: TGTGCCATCACCCTTGGCTCAACCCTAAAAAACACCGGGGAGCTGTTTTTT. Protein product: CAITLGSTLKNTGELFF.

This clonotype occurred many times. The chain links TRBV24-1 to TRBJ1-5, with D hard to call. The length of the CDR3 is 12 residues. V lost 7 bases and J 1 base, leaving 4 bases between the germline ends. Per the germline V gene, CDR1 is KGHDR and CDR2 is SFDVKD. CDR3: CATSDSNQPQHF. The CDR3 coding sequence is TGTGCCACCAGCGACAGCAATCAGCCCCAGCATTTT.

In its sample, this clonotype was seen a few times. The chain joins TRBV24-1 to TRBJ1-1, with TRBD1 as a possible D gene (6 bases). CDR1 and CDR2 from the germline V gene are KGHDR and SFDVKD. V gave up 4 bases and J gave up 8 bases, with 13 bases separating them. The CDR3 consists of 13 residues. This CDR3 is CATSEGGGREAFF. The DNA for the CDR3 is TGTGCCACCAGTGAAGGAGGGGGGCGGGAAGCTTTCTTT.

The J gene is TRBJ2-1, the V gene TRBV12-3 or TRBV12-4, with a possible D match to TRBD2 (5 bases). V was cut by 0 bases and J by 2 bases, with 5 bases left in between. The CDR3 spans 14 residues. The CDR3 loop reads CASSLAEAYNEQFF. The DNA of the CDR3 is TGTGCCAGCAGTTTAGCGGAGGCCTACAATGAGCAGTTCTTC.